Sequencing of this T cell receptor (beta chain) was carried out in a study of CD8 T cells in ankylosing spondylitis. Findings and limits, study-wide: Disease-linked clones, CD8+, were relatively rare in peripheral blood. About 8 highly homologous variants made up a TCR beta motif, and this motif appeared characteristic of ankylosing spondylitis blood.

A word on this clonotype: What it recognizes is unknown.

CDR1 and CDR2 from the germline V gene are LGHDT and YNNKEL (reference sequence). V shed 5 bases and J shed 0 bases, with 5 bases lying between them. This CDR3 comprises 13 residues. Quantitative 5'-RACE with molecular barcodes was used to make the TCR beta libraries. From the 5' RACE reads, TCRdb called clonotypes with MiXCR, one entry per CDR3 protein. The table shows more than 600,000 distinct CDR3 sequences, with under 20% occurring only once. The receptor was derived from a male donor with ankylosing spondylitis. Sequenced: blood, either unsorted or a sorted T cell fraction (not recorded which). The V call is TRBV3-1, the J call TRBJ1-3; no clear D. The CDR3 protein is CASSTASGNTIYF. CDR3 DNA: TGTGCCAGCAGCACCGCCTCTGGAAACACCATATATTTT.